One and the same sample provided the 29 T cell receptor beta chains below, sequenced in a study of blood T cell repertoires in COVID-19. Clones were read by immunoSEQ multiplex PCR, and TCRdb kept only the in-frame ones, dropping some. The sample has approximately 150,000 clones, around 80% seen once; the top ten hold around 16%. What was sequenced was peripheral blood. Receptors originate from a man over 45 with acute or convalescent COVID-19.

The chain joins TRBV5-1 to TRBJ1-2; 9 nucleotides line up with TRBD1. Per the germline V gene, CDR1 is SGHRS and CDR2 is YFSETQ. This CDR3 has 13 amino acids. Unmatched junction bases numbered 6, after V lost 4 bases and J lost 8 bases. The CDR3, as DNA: TGCGCCAGCAGCATACAGGGGGCGGAAGGCTACACCTTC. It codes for CASSIQGAEGYTF.

CDR3 residues: CASSLTENNYGYTF. The CDR3 region has the DNA TGTGCCAGCAGCTTGACAGAGAATAACTATGGCTACACCTTC. The V gene is TRBV5-5, the J gene TRBJ1-2; no clear D. The CDR3 length is 14 residues. Germline-derived CDR1 and CDR2 are SGHKS and YYEKEE (reference sequence). V shed 1 base and J shed 1 base, with 8 bases lying between them.

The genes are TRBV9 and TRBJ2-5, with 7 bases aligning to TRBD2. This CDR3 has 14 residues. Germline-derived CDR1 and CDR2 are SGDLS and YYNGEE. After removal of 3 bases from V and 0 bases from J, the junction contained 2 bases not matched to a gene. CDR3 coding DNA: TGTGCCAGCAGCGAGGGGACTAACCAAGAGACCCAGTACTTC. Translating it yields CASSEGTNQETQYF. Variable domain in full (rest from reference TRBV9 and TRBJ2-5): DSGVTQTPKHLITATGQRVTLRCSPRSGDLSVYWYQQSLDQGLQFLIQYYNGEERAKGNILERFSAQQFPDLHSELNLSSLELGDSALYFCASSEGTNQETQYFGPGTRLLVL.

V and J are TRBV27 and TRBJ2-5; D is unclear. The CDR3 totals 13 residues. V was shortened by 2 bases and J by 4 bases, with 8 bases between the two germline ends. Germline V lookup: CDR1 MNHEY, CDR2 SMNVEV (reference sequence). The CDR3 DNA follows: TGTGCCAGCAGTTTAGACATATTAGAGACCCAGTACTTC. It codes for CASSLDILETQYF.

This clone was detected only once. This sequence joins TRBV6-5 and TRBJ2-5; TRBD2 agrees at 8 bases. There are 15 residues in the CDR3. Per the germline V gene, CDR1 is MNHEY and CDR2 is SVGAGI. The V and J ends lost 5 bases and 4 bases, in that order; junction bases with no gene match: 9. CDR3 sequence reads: CASSPPAGAGETQYF. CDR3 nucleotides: TGTGCCAGCAGTCCCCCAGCGGGGGCCGGAGAGACCCAGTACTTC.

CDR3 nucleotides: TGTGCCAGCAGCACGGGACTAGCGGGGGGACACGGCGAGACCCAGTACTTC. Residues: CASSTGLAGGHGETQYF. The V gene is TRBV21-1, the J gene TRBJ2-5; TRBD2, the table's D call, lacks a check against the DNA. TRBV21-1 is a pseudogene. CDR3 length equals 17 residues.

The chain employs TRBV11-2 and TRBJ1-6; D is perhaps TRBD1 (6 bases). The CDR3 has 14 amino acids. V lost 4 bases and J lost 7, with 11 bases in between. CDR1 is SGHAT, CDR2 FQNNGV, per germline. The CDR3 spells CASSSQGLNSPLHF. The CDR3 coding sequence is TGTGCCAGCAGCTCACAGGGATTGAATTCACCCCTCCACTTT.

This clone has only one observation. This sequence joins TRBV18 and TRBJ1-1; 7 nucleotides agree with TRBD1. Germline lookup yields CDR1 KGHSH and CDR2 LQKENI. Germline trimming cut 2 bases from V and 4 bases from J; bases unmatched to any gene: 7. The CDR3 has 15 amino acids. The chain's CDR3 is CASSPTRQGFTEAFF. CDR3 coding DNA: TGTGCCAGCTCACCAACCCGACAGGGTTTCACTGAAGCTTTCTTT.

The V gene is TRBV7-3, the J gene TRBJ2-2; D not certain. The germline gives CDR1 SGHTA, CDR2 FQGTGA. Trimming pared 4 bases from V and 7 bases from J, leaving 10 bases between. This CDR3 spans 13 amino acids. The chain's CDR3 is CASSSDSGGELFF. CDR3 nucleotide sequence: TGTGCCAGCAGCTCCGACTCGGGCGGGGAGCTGTTTTTT.

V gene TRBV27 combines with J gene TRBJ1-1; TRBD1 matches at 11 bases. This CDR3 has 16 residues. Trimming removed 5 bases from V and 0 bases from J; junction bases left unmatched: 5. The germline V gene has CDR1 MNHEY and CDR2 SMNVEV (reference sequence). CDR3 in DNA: TGTGCCAGCAGTCAGCGGACAGGGGGCTTGAACACTGAAGCTTTCTTT. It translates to CASSQRTGGLNTEAFF.

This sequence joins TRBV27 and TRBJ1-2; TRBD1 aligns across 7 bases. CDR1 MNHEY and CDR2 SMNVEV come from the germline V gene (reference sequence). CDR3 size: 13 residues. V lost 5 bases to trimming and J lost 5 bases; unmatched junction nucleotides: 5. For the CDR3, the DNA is TGTGCCAGCAGTGACAGGGTCGGGTATGGCTACACCTTC. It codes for CASSDRVGYGYTF.

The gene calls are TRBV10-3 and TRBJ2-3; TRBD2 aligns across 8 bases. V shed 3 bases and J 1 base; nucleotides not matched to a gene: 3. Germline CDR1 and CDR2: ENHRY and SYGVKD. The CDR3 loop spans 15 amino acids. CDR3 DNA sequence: TGTGCCATCAGTGATGGGCGGGGGGGCACAGATACGCAGTATTTT. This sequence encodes CAISDGRGGTDTQYF.

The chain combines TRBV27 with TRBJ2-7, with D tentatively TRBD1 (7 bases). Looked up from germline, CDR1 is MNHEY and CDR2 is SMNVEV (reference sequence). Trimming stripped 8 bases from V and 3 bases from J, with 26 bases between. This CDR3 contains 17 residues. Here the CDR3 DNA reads TGTGCCAGCGCTTCAGTAGGGGCGGGGACAGCGGGCTACGAGCAGTACGTC. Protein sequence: CASASVGAGTAGYEQYV.

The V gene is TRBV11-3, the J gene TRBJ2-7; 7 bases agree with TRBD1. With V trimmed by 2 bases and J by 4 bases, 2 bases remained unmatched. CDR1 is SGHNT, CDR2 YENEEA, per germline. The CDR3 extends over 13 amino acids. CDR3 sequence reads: CASSLQGEYEQYF. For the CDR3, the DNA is TGTGCCAGCAGCTTACAGGGGGAGTACGAGCAGTACTTC.

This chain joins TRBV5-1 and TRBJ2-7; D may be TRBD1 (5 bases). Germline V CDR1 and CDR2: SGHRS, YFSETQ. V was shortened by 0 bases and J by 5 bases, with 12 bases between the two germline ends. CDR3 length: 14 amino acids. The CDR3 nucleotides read TGCGCCAGCAGCTTGGGTGGGGCCCCGCACGAGCAGTACTTC. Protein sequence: CASSLGGAPHEQYF.

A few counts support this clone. CDR3 in DNA: TGTGCCAGCAGTCGACAGGGTTCACCCCTCCACTTT. This encodes CASSRQGSPLHF. The chain has TRBV12-3 or TRBV12-4 and TRBJ1-6, with 7 bases lining up with TRBD1. V shed 5 bases, J shed 9 bases, and the junction held 1 base outside the gene matches. This CDR3 is built from 12 residues.

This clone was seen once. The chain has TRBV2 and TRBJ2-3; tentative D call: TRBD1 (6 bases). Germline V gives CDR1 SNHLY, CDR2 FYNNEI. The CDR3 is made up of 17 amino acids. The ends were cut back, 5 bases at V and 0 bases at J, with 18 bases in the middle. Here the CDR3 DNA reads TGTGCCAGCAGTCGGCGACCACAGGGATCTAGCACAGATACGCAGTATTTT. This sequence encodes CASSRRPQGSSTDTQYF.

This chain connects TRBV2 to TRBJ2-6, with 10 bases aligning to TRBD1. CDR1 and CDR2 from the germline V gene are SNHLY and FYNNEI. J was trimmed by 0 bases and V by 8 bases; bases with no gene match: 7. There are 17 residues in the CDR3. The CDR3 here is CASGRTGGSSGANVLTF. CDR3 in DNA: TGTGCCAGCGGAAGGACAGGGGGTTCCTCTGGGGCCAACGTCCTGACTTTC.

The CDR3 DNA reads as TGTGCCAGCAGCCTTGAGAGCGGGGGAACCTACGAGCAGTACTTC. This encodes CASSLESGGTYEQYF. The V and J genes are TRBV2 and TRBJ2-7, with 8 bases lining up with TRBD2. Germline CDR1 reads SNHLY; CDR2 reads FYNNEI. The CDR3 is 15 residues long. V dropped 6 bases and J dropped 2; count of bases not matched to a gene: 9.

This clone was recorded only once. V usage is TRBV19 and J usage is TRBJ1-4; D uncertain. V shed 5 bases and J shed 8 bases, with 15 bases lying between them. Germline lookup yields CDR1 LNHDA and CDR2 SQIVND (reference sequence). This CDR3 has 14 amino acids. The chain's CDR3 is CASSRRQEGEKLFF. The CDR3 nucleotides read TGTGCCAGTAGTCGGCGGCAGGAGGGAGAAAAACTGTTTTTT.

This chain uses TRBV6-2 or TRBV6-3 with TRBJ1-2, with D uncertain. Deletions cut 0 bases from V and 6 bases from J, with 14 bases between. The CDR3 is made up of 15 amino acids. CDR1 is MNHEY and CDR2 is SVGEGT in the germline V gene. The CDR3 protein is CASSYSPQVRNGYTF. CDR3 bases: TGTGCCAGCAGTTACTCCCCCCAGGTGAGAAATGGCTACACCTTC.

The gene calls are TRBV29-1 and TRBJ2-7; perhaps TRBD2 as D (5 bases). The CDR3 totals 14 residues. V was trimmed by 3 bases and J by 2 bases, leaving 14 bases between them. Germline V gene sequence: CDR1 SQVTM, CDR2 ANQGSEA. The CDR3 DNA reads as TGCAGCGTTGATACCGGGTTTAGCGCCTACGAGCAGTACTTC. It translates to CSVDTGFSAYEQYF.

CDR3 sequence: CASSKNGQGAAYGYTF. CDR3 sequence (DNA): TGTGCCAGCAGCAAAAACGGACAGGGGGCGGCCTATGGCTACACCTTC. The gene calls are TRBV27 and TRBJ1-2, with 11 bases that match TRBD1. Germline CDR1 and CDR2: MNHEY and SMNVEV (reference sequence). The J segment lost 4 bases and the V segment lost 6 bases, leaving 10 bases of the junction unmatched. The length of the CDR3 is 16 residues.

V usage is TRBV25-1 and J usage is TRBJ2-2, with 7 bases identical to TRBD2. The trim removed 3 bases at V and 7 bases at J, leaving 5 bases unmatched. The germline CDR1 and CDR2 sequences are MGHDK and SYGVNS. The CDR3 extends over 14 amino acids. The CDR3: CASSEEGRGGELFF. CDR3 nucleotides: TGTGCCAGCAGTGAGGAGGGGAGGGGCGGGGAGCTGTTTTTT. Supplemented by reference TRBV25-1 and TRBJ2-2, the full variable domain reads EADIYQTPRYLVIGTGKKITLECSQTMGHDKMYWYQQDPGMELHLIHYSYGVNSTEKGDLSSESTVSRIRTEHFPLTLESARPSHTSQYLCASSEEGRGGELFFGEGSRLTVL.

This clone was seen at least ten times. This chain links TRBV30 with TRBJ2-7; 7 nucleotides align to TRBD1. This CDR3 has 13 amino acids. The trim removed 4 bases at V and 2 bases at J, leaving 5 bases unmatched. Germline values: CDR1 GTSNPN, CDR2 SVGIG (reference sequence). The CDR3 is CAWTSGTAYEQYF. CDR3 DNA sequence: TGTGCCTGGACCTCGGGGACAGCCTACGAGCAGTACTTC.

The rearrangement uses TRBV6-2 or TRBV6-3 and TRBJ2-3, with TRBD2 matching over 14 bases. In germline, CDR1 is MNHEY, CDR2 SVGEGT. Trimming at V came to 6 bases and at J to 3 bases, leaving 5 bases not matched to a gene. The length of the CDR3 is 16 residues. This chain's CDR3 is CASSRLAGGDTDTQYF. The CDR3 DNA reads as TGTGCCAGCAGCAGACTAGCGGGGGGGGATACAGATACGCAGTATTTT.

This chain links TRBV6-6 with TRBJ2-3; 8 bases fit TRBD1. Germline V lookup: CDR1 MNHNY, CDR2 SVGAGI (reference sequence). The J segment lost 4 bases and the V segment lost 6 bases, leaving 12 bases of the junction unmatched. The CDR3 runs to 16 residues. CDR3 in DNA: TGTGCCAGCAGCTCTTCCCGGACAGGGAGCCCAGATACGCAGTATTTT. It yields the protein CASSSSRTGSPDTQYF.

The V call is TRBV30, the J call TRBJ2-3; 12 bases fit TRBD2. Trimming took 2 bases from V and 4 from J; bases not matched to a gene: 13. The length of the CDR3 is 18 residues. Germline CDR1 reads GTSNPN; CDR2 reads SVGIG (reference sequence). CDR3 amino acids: CAWSRPEPGLAGPDTQYF. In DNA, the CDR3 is TGTGCCTGGAGTCGACCGGAACCAGGACTAGCGGGGCCAGATACGCAGTATTTT.

The CDR3 sequence: CASSQVRGTGELFF. As DNA, the CDR3 is TGTGCCAGCAGCCAAGTACGGGGGACCGGGGAGCTGTTTTTT. The chain carries TRBV3-1 (or the pseudogene TRBV3-2) and TRBJ2-2, with D perhaps matching TRBD2 (6 bases). The CDR3 sequence is 14 residues long. The germline CDR1 and CDR2 sequences are LGHDT and YNNKEL (reference sequence). Deletions cut 1 base from V and 5 bases from J, with 8 bases between.